This TCR beta chain was recovered during a study of blood T cells in healthy people across ages. General study points: Naive and antigen-experienced cells were not separated, limiting conclusive comparison. While age rose, TCR beta diversity per million T cells dropped in a roughly linear way.

Regarding this clonotype: Its antigen remains unknown.

The CDR3 runs to 15 residues. The V gene's germline CDR1 is SGHRS and CDR2 YFSETQ. Trimming removed 6 bases at V and 0 bases at J, with 13 bases between. PBMCs were isolated at a quantity of at least 6 million per sample. A second PCR of about 7 to 11 cycles used a sample-barcoded 5' primer and a J-beta primer mix. Through a template-switch adaptor with 12 random nucleotides, each cDNA molecule received a tag. One entry per CDR3 protein, called by TCRdb with MiXCR from the 5' RACE reads. The repertoire includes hundreds of thousands of distinct CDR3 sequences, about 37% of them detected once, and 10% to 15% sits in the top ten.

This clonotype originated in a man between 18 and 29 years old in good health. V is TRBV5-1 and J is TRBJ2-1; D is undetermined. Sequencing input: blood. CDR3 bases: TGCGCCAGCATGACTGCCTTAAGCTCCTACAATGAGCAGTTCTTC. Translating gives CASMTALSSYNEQFF.